A selection of T cell receptor beta chains follows, all from one sample in a study of blood T cell repertoires in COVID-19. The data were produced by immunoSEQ multiplex PCR, yet TCRdb's version contains in-frame clones alone and is incomplete. The sample yields approximately 38,000 clones, 87% seen once. The sequencing input was peripheral blood. The origin of the receptors is a man between 50 and 59 years old with active or convalescent COVID-19. The CDR3 runs from the conserved cysteine through the conserved F or W. Each record gives: V gene, clone size, CDR3 protein. A row's size may be missing; if present it is once, few, many or a size class.

v_gene: TRBV5-6; abundance: -; CDR3aa: CASSSGRESTDTQYF
v_gene: TRBV6-5; abundance: -; CDR3aa: CASRIDRINSPLHF
v_gene: TRBV19; abundance: -; CDR3aa: CASGRNSYNEQFF
v_gene: TRBV30; abundance: -; CDR3aa: CAWSMGTGPEAFF
v_gene: TRBV10-3; abundance: -; CDR3aa: CASGDPSTNEKLFF
v_gene: TRBV15; abundance: -; CDR3aa: CATNTGGPPLHF
v_gene: TRBV2; abundance: -; CDR3aa: CASSDVTGTYGYTF
v_gene: TRBV6-5; abundance: -; CDR3aa: CASRLIAGGLNEQFF
v_gene: TRBV7-8; abundance: -; CDR3aa: CASSLRPQGSPGELFF
v_gene: TRBV3-1/TRBV3-2; abundance: -; CDR3aa: CASSYTRGDNEQFF
v_gene: TRBV3-1/TRBV3-2; abundance: -; CDR3aa: CASSQAGTGRQPQHF
v_gene: TRBV6-5; abundance: -; CDR3aa: CASSTTLNTGELFF
v_gene: TRBV19; abundance: -; CDR3aa: CASSILGVTAKNIQYF
v_gene: TRBV28; abundance: -; CDR3aa: CASASRSFAQYF
v_gene: TRBV5-1; abundance: -; CDR3aa: CASSWDRRDSGNTIYF
v_gene: TRBV20-1; abundance: -; CDR3aa: CSASPGPHGYTF
v_gene: TRBV27; abundance: -; CDR3aa: CASSFGRGLPLHF
v_gene: TRBV18; abundance: -; CDR3aa: CASSPRTHSTDTQYF
v_gene: TRBV7-2; abundance: -; CDR3aa: CASSRQGLARTDTQYF
v_gene: TRBV3-1/TRBV3-2; abundance: -; CDR3aa: CASSQDYGGYSPLHF
v_gene: TRBV28; abundance: -; CDR3aa: CASSFMRVVQPQHF
v_gene: TRBV18; abundance: -; CDR3aa: CASSTGTRDTGELFF
v_gene: TRBV19; abundance: -; CDR3aa: CASSKMRGSFYNEQFF
v_gene: TRBV28; abundance: -; CDR3aa: CASNVRQNTEAFF
v_gene: TRBV28; abundance: -; CDR3aa: CASSPMRDQPQHF
v_gene: TRBV7-8; abundance: -; CDR3aa: CASSLRFPREGYGEKLFF
v_gene: TRBV2; abundance: -; CDR3aa: CASRRGGATEAFF
v_gene: TRBV27; abundance: -; CDR3aa: CASSARQGGYEQYF
v_gene: TRBV5-1; abundance: -; CDR3aa: CASSLGESGEKLFF
v_gene: TRBV9; abundance: few; CDR3aa: CASTEDPGGNSPLHF
v_gene: TRBV24-1; abundance: -; CDR3aa: CATSAGGSLADTQYF
v_gene: TRBV9; abundance: -; CDR3aa: CASSVEGGPWDEQFF
v_gene: TRBV7-8; abundance: few; CDR3aa: CASSPTGIYNSPLHF
v_gene: TRBV5-1; abundance: -; CDR3aa: CASSLGRAGLGTYEQYF
v_gene: TRBV18; abundance: -; CDR3aa: CASSPAAEAQETQYF
v_gene: TRBV28; abundance: -; CDR3aa: CASIGLAGEQFF
v_gene: TRBV4-2; abundance: -; CDR3aa: CASSQAGSWTNEKLFF
v_gene: TRBV5-6; abundance: -; CDR3aa: CASSFIAEGRVRAFF
v_gene: TRBV13; abundance: few; CDR3aa: CASSSTSGGSYNEQFF
v_gene: TRBV10-3; abundance: -; CDR3aa: CAISEFKAGQETQYF
v_gene: TRBV19; abundance: -; CDR3aa: CASSPPGQILYGYTF
v_gene: TRBV19; abundance: -; CDR3aa: CASSRIAELPTDTQYF
v_gene: TRBV2; abundance: -; CDR3aa: CASSRAHRQYF
v_gene: TRBV3-1/TRBV3-2; abundance: -; CDR3aa: CASSQGQNYGYTF
v_gene: TRBV19; abundance: -; CDR3aa: CASSTYLIASHNEQFF
v_gene: TRBV7-2; abundance: -; CDR3aa: CASSLDGSGVSYNSPLHF
v_gene: TRBV28; abundance: -; CDR3aa: CASSPGQGGYEKLFF
v_gene: TRBV19; abundance: -; CDR3aa: CASNLRREEKLFF
v_gene: TRBV30; abundance: -; CDR3aa: CALDRGQGEKLFF